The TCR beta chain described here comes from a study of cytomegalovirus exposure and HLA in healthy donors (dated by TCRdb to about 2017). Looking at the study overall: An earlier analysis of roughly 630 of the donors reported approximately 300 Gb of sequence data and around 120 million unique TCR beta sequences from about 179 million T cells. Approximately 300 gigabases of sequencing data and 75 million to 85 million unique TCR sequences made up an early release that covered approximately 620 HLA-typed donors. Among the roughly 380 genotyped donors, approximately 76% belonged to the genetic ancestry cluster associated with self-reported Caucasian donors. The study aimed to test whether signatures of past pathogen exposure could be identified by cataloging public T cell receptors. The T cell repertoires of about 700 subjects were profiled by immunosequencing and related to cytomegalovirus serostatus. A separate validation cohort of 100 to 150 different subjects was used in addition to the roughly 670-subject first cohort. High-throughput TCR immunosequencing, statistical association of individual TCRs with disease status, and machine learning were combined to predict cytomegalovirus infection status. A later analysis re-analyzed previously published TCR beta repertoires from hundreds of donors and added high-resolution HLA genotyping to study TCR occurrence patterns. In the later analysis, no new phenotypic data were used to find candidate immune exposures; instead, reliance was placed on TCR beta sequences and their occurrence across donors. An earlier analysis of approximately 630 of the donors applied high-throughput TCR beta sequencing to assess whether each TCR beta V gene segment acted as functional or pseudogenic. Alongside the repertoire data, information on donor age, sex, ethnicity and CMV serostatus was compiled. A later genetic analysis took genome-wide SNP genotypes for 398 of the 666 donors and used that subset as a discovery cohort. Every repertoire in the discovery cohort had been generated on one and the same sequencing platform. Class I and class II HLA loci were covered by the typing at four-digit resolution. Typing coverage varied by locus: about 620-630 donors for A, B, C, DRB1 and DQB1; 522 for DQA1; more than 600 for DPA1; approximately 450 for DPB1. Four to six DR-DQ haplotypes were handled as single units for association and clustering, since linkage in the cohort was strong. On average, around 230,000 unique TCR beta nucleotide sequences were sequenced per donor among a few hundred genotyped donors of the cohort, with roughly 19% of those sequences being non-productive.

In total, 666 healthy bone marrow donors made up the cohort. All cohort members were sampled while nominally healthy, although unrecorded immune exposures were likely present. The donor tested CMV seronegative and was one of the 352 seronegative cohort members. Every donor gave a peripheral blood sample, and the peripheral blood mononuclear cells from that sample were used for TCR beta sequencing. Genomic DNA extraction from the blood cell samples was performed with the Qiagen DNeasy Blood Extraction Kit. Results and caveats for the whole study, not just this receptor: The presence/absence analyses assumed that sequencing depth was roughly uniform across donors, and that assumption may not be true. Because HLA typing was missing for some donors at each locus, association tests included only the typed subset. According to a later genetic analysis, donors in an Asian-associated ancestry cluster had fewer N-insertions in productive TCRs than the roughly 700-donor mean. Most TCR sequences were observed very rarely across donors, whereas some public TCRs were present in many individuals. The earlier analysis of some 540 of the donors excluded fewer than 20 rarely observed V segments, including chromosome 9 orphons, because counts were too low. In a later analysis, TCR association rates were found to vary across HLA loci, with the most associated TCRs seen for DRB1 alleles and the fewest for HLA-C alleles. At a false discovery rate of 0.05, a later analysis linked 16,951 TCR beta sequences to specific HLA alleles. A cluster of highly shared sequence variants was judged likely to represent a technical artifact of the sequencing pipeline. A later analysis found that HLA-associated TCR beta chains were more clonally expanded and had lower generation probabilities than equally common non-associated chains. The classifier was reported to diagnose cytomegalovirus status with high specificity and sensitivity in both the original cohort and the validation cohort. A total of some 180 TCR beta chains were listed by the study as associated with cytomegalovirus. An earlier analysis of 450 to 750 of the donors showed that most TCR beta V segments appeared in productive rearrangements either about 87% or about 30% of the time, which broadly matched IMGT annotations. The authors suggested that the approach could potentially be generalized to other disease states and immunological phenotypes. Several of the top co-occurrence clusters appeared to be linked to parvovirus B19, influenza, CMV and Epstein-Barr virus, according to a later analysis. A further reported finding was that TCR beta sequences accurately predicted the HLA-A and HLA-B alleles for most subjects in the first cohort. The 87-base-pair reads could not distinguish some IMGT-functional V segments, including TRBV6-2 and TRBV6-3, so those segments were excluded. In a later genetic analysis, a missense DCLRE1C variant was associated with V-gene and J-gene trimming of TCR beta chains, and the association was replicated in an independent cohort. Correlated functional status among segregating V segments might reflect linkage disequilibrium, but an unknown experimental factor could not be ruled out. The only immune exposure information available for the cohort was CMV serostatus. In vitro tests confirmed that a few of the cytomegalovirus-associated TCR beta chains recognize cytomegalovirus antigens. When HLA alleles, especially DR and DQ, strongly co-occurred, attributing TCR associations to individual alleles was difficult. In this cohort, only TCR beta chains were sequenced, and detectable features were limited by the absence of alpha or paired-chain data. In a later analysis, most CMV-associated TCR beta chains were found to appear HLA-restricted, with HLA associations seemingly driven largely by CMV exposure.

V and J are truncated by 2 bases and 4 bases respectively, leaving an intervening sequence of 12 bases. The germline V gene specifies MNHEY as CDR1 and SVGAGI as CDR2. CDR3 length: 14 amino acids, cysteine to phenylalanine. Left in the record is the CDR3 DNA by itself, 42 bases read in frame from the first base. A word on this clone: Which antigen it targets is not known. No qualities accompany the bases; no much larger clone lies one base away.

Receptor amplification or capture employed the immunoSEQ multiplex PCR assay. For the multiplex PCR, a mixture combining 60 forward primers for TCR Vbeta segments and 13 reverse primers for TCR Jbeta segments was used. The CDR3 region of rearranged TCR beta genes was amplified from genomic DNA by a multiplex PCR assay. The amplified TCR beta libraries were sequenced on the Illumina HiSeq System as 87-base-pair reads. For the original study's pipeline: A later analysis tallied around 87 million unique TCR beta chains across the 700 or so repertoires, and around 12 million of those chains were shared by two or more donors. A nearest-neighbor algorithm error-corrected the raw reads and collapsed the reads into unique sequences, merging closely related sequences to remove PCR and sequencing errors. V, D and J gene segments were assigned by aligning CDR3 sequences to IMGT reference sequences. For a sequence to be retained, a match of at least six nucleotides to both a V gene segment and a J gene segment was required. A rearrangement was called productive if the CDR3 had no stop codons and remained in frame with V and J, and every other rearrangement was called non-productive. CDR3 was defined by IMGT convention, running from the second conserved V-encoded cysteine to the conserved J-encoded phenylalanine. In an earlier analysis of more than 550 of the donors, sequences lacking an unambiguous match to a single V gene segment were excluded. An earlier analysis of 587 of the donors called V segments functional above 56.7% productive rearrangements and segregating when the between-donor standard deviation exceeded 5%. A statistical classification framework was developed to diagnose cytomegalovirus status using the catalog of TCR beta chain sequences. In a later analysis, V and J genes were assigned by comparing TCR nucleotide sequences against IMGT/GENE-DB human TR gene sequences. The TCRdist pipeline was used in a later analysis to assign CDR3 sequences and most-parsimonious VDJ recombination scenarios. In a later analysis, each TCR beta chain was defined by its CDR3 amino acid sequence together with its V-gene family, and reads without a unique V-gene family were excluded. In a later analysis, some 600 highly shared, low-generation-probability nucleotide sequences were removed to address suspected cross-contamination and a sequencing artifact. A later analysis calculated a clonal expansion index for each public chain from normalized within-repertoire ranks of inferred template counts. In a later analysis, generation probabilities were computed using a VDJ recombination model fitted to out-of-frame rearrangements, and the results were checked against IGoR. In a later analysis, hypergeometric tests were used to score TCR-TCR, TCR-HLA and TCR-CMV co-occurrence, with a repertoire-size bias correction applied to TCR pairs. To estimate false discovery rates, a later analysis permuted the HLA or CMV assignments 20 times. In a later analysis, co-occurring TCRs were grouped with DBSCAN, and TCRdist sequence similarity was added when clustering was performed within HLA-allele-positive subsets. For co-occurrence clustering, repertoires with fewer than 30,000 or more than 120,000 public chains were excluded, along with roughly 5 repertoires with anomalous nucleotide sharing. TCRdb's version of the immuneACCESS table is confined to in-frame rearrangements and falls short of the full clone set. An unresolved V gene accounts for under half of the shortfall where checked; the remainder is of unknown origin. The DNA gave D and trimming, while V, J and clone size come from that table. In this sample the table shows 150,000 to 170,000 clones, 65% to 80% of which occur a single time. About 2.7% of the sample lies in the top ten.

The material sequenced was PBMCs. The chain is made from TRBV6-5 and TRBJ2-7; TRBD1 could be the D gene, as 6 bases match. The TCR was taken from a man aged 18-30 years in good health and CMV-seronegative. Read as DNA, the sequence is TGTGCCAGCAGTTACCTCGACAGGACTTACGAGCAGTACTTC. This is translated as CASSYLDRTYEQYF.